This T cell receptor beta chain derives from a study of Graves' ophthalmopathy and Graves' hyperthyroidism. As for the study in general: Peripheral blood sampling occurred at initial diagnosis, before any treatment.

In donors with ophthalmopathy, activity was moderate-to-severe, with CAS ≥3, NOSPECS ≥4 and duration under 3 months. This clonotype was found a few times. Its antigen is as yet unknown. General study findings and limits: Stable hyperthyroidism and ophthalmopathy were told apart by a 13-signature model, which achieved roughly 90% sensitivity and just over 80% specificity. Blood shared most expanded thyroid clonotypes above 0.001 frequency.

Investigators amplified TCR beta CDR3 regions from RNA transcripts. The workflow started with a first-round RT-PCR run with HTBI primers and then moved on to a second-round multiplex PCR. MiXCR was run by TCRdb on the multiplex PCR reads, yielding one entry per CDR3 protein. In the table there are almost 750,000 distinct CDR3 sequences, roughly two fifths of which are singletons. The germline gives CDR1 DFQATT, CDR2 SNEGSKA (reference sequence). The CDR3 consists of 15 residues. The V and J ends lost 4 bases and 7 bases, in that order; junction bases with no gene match: 11. The sample was peripheral blood. The sequence came from an adult man with Graves' ophthalmopathy. The V and J genes are TRBV20-1 and TRBJ1-4, with 8 bases identical to TRBD1. The CDR3 coding sequence is TGCAGTGCTAAACCTTCCGGGACAGGTGGTGAAAAACTGTTTTTT. It codes for CSAKPSGTGGEKLFF.